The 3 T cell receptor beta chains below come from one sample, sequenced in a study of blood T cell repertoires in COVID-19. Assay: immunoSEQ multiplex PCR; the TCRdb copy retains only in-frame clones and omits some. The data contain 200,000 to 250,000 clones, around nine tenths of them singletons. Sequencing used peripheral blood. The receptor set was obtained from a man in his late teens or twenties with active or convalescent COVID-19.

CDR3 amino acids: CASSPQGTIDTQYF. In DNA form, the CDR3 reads TGTGCCAGCAGTCCACAGGGGACCATAGATACGCAGTATTTT. The genes are TRBV28 and TRBJ2-3; 7 positions match TRBD1. From germline, CDR1 is MDHEN and CDR2 SYDVKM. This CDR3 region has 14 residues. V gave up 5 bases and J gave up 5 bases; unmatched junction bases: 7.

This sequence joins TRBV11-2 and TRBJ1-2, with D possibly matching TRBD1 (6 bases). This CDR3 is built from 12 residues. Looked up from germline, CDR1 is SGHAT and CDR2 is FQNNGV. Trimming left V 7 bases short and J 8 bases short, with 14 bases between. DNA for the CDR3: TGTGCCAGCACCCACGGTGGGGGCGGCTACACCTTC. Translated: CASTHGGGGYTF.

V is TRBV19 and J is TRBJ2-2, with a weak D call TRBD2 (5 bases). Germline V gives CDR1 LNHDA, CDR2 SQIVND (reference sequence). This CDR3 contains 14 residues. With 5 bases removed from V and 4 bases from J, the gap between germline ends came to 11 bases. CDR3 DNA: TGTGCCAGTAGTTTTTCAGGAGGCACCGGGGAGCTGTTTTTT. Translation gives CASSFSGGTGELFF. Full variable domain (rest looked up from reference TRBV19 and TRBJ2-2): DGGITQSPKYLFRKEGQNVTLSCEQNLNHDAMYWYRQDPGQGLRLIYYSQIVNDFQKGDIAEGYSVSREKKESFPLTVTSAQKNPTAFYLCASSFSGGTGELFFGEGSRLTVL.